The entry below describes one TCR beta chain. The target of this receptor is not known. No base qualities exist here, and no much larger clone lies one base off it. TCRbeta CDR3 regions were amplified from genomic DNA using the immunoSEQ Assay, a bias-controlled multiplex PCR. Concerning the study's data processing: The number of nucleated cells in each sample was estimated from the amplification of reference gene primers within the assay. Sequence reads were collapsed and filtered to measure the absolute abundance of every unique TCRbeta CDR3 rearrangement. For each sample, productive Simpson clonality was calculated by taking the square root of Simpson's diversity index across productive rearrangements. The source is immuneACCESS, and TCRdb retained only in-frame sequences with V and J called. Part of the clones is not carried over; for the studies checked, unresolved V genes explain less than half of this, and the remainder is unexplained. That table is the source of V, J and clone size, and D and trimming were worked out from the DNA. In all, the sample holds 25,000 to 35,000 clones, and around nine tenths of those were seen once. The ten most abundant clones make up 4.9% of the sample.

The cysteine opens and the phenylalanine closes a CDR3 of 15 amino acids. Only the CDR3 part of the read is kept: 45 bases, read in frame from the first base. The germline V gene encodes CDR1 SGHNT and CDR2 YYREEE (reference sequence). V and J are trimmed by 3 bases and 2 bases, and the gene matches miss 8 bases of the junction. The data stem from a study of blood T cell repertoires in COVID-19 (dated by TCRdb to the early 2020s). For the wider study: Samples covering the acute and convalescent phases of COVID-19 were provided by collaborators in the United States, Italy and Spain. The prospective study material was composed of cDNA or gDNA derived from T cells, B-cell-depleted T cells, or PBMCs. Deeply sampled blood TCRbeta repertoires from subjects exposed to, actively infected with, or recovered from COVID-19 were included in the dataset. The repertoires were released in a freely available public database meant as a resource for research on the immune response to SARS-CoV-2. Samples came from the ongoing ImmuneRACE study (first 160 participants) plus 1,254 subjects from 6 global collaborators. A de-identified subject ID, COVID-19 status, age in years and sex were almost always included in the sample metadata. Where available, HLA class I and class II types were obtained from metadata supplied by the sample provider rather than from assay-based typing.

Whole blood was collected in K2EDTA tubes by collaborating institutions according to the institutions' own protocols. For TCRbeta analysis, collaborator samples were shipped as frozen whole blood, as isolated PBMCs, or as DNA extracted from either sample type. Study-wide findings and limitations: Clinical and demographic metadata were provided uncurated, with the amount varying by source and participant.

The sequencing sample was made of peripheral blood. The chain links TRBV5-4 with TRBJ2-7, with 7 junctional bases fitting TRBD1. The TCR originated in a man aged 65-85 years with active COVID-19. The base sequence is TGTGCCAGCAGCTCTAACAGGGGATTTGCCTACGAGCAGTACTTC. Its product reads: CASSSNRGFAYEQYF.